The T cell receptor (beta chain) under discussion was sequenced for a study of T cells in localized non-small cell lung cancer. V shed 4 bases and J 6 bases; nucleotides not matched to a gene: 5. The CDR3 spans 14 residues. Germline V gene lookup returns CDR1 KGHSY and CDR2 FQNENV. The protocol was immunoSEQ multiplex PCR, while the TCRdb copy is restricted to in-frame clones and leaves out a portion. The data contain tens of thousands of clones, about 88% of them singletons. The input for sequencing was peripheral blood, taken before any cancer treatment. This TCR was sampled from a male donor aged 60 or older with stage I lung adenocarcinoma. V is TRBV16 and J is TRBJ2-2; 7 bases are shared with TRBD1. The CDR3 loop is CASSLRQGSGELFF. The DNA of the CDR3 is TGTGCCAGCAGCCTGCGACAGGGTTCCGGGGAGCTGTTTTTT.